Below, 3 T cell receptor beta chains from the same sample are listed, as sequenced in a study of T cell responses to AZD1222 COVID-19 vaccine. Profiling relied on immunoSEQ multiplex PCR, and the TCRdb table lists in-frame clones only, not all of them. The sample contains roughly 110,000 clones, 89% of which appear only once. The source was peripheral blood, collected on day 0 of AZD1222 vaccination. Receptor source: an adult in good health.

This chain uses TRBV15 with TRBJ1-3, with D tentatively TRBD1 (5 bases). V lost 0 bases and J 0 bases, leaving 9 bases between the germline ends. In germline, CDR1 is LNHNV, CDR2 YYDKDF (reference sequence). The CDR3 sequence is 16 residues long. CDR3: CATSRDSQGSGNTIYF. CDR3 in DNA: TGTGCCACCAGCAGAGATTCGCAGGGCTCTGGAAACACCATATATTTT.

This clone was counted a few times. V and J are TRBV5-1 and TRBJ2-5; 11 bases are shared with TRBD1. The germline V gene encodes CDR1 SGHRS and CDR2 YFSETQ. J lost 0 bases, V lost 4 bases, and 5 bases had no gene match. This CDR3 comprises 16 residues. The CDR3 loop is CASSPGTGGYQETQYF. The CDR3 DNA reads as TGCGCCAGCAGCCCAGGGACAGGGGGGTACCAAGAGACCCAGTACTTC.

This clone occurred once. The chain has TRBV6-5 and TRBJ1-1; tentatively, D is TRBD1 (5 bases). V shed 6 bases and J shed 4 bases, with 18 bases lying between them. The CDR3 sequence is 15 residues long. The V gene's germline CDR1 is MNHEY and CDR2 SVGAGI. CDR3 region: CASRQGGGGVTEAFF. The CDR3 DNA reads TGTGCCAGCAGGCAGGGAGGTGGGGGAGTCACTGAAGCTTTCTTT.